The rows below give T cell receptor beta chains drawn from one sample of a study of T-cell reconstitution after alpha-beta-depleted transplantation in children. Each CDR3 protein gets one entry after TCRdb re-called the PCR reads with MiXCR. The sample holds hundreds of thousands of distinct CDR3 sequences, roughly 15% seen once. This sample comprised PBMCs from the stem cell graft donor, obtained from the stem cell graft. The source of these receptors is a human donor who donated a stem cell graft to a child with acute myeloid leukemia. The CDR3 runs from the conserved cysteine through the conserved F or W. Fields, in order: CDR3 DNA, CDR3 protein, J gene, clone size, CDR3 length, V gene, D gene. The D gene is left open where the match is weak. Where a row states a size, it is once, few, many or the class of an expanded clone; other rows omit it.

TGTGCCAGCACCTTCGGACAGGGGGAGTCGTTCTTC	CASTFGQGESFF	TRBJ2-1	few	12	TRBV6-2/TRBV6-3	TRBD1
TGTGCCACCAGTGATCCTCCGGCGGGCGTCAATGAGCAGTTCTTC	CATSDPPAGVNEQFF	TRBJ2-1	many	15	TRBV24-1	.
TGTGCCAGCAGTGAATCGGAAGGGGCTGAGGGCTACACCTTC	CASSESEGAEGYTF	TRBJ1-2	once	14	TRBV25-1	.
TGCAGTGCTAGATCCGGGACCGGCCTTATAAGGGAGCTGTTTTTT	CSARSGTGLIRELFF	TRBJ2-2	.	15	TRBV20-1	.
TGTGCCAGCAGCTTAGGACTAGTCCACCTCACAGATACGCAGTATTTT	CASSLGLVHLTDTQYF	TRBJ2-3	few	16	TRBV7-2	.
TGCGCCAGCACCCTTCAGGCCGGCCTCAGCTCCTACGAGCAGTACTTC	CASTLQAGLSSYEQYF	TRBJ2-7	few	16	TRBV5-1	.
TGCAGTGCTAGATGGGGACAGGAAATCTATGGCTACACCTTC	CSARWGQEIYGYTF	TRBJ1-2	many	14	TRBV20-1	TRBD1
TGTGCCAGCAATACTAGAGGGACTAGCGGGGTATACACAGATACGCAGTATTTT	CASNTRGTSGVYTDTQYF	TRBJ2-3	few	18	TRBV12-3/TRBV12-4	TRBD2
TGTGCCAGCAGCCGCTCCCAGGGGAGAGAGCAGTACTTC	CASSRSQGREQYF	TRBJ2-7	many	13	TRBV7-2	.
TGCAGCGCCGCCGGGGCTAAAACTGAAGCTTTCTTT	CSAAGAKTEAFF	TRBJ1-1	many	12	TRBV29-1	.
TGCAGTGCCGCAGACGTCAGCGGGGAAATCTACGAGCAGTACTTC	CSAADVSGEIYEQYF	TRBJ2-7	many	15	TRBV20-1	TRBD2
TGTGCCAGCAGGGGAGAAGGGGCTGGGTCACCCCTCCACTTT	CASRGEGAGSPLHF	TRBJ1-6	few	14	TRBV7-9	.
TGTGCCAGCAGCAAGGACAGGGCTGCTGAAGCTTTCTTT	CASSKDRAAEAFF	TRBJ1-1	few	13	TRBV7-9	TRBD1
TGCAGTGCTCGGGGGGGAGTTTCGAGGAGTCAGCCCCAGCATTTT	CSARGGVSRSQPQHF	TRBJ1-5	many	15	TRBV20-1	.
TGTGCCAGCAGCCCCGAACACGCGAACACCGGGGAGCTGTTTTTT	CASSPEHANTGELFF	TRBJ2-2	few	15	TRBV9	.
TGTGCCAGCAGTTACTCTCCAGACTCCTCCTACAATGAGCAGTTCTTC	CASSYSPDSSYNEQFF	TRBJ2-1	.	16	TRBV6-2/TRBV6-3	.
TGCAGTGCTAGAGACCCTCCCGCGGGGACAGGGTTCACAGATACGCAGTATTTT	CSARDPPAGTGFTDTQYF	TRBJ2-3	few	18	TRBV20-1	TRBD1
TGTGCCAGCAGTACAACCAGGACAGACTACGAGCAGTACTTC	CASSTTRTDYEQYF	TRBJ2-7	many	14	TRBV12-3/TRBV12-4	.
TGTGCCAGCAGTTCTCCGACAGTTAACTATGGCTACACCTTC	CASSSPTVNYGYTF	TRBJ1-2	.	14	TRBV28	.
TGTGCCAGCAGCTTGGAAGGGACTGGGCAGTTCTTC	CASSLEGTGQFF	TRBJ2-1	many	12	TRBV5-6	.
TGCAGTGCTAGAGCCTATGGCCTTGGCAGGGGAGGAGATACGCAGTATTTT	CSARAYGLGRGGDTQYF	TRBJ2-3	.	17	TRBV20-1	.
TGCAGCGTTGATGAGGGGAGCTCCTACAATGAGCAGTTCTTC	CSVDEGSSYNEQFF	TRBJ2-1	.	14	TRBV29-1	.
TGTGCCAGCAGCTCCGGAGGTCCTGTGCCTAATCAGCCCCAGCATTTT	CASSSGGPVPNQPQHF	TRBJ1-5	few	16	TRBV7-9	.
TGTGCCAGCAGCTCTTCCGGGACTAGGTCGGTCAATGAGCAGTTCTTC	CASSSSGTRSVNEQFF	TRBJ2-1	many	16	TRBV5-6	TRBD2
TGTGCCACCAGCAGAGATGGTCCGGGCCGGGGTCAGCCCCAGCATTTT	CATSRDGPGRGQPQHF	TRBJ1-5	few	16	TRBV15	.
TGTGCCAGCAGCTTCTCCTTAGCGGGGGGTCTATACAATGAGCAGTTCTTC	CASSFSLAGGLYNEQFF	TRBJ2-1	few	17	TRBV7-3	TRBD2
TGCAGTGCTAGAACACTTCGGGAGCACCTTTATAGCAATCAGCCCCAGCATTTT	CSARTLREHLYSNQPQHF	TRBJ1-5	few	18	TRBV20-1	.
TGTGCCAGCAGTGAACCCAGCCGGGAGCTGTTTTTT	CASSEPSRELFF	TRBJ2-2	few	12	TRBV25-1	.
TGTGCCAGCAGCGACTTCGGGGCCGCCCCACACACAGATACGCAGTATTTT	CASSDFGAAPHTDTQYF	TRBJ2-3	many	17	TRBV11-2	.
TGTGCCAGCAGCTTCGGACAGGATAATTCACCCCTCCACTTT	CASSFGQDNSPLHF	TRBJ1-6	many	14	TRBV7-2	TRBD1
TGTGCCAGCAGCTTAACAGCGGGGGGGCCCCATGAGCAGTTCTTC	CASSLTAGGPHEQFF	TRBJ2-1	.	15	TRBV7-9	TRBD2
TGTGCCAGCAGTCTGGTCACGCGTGAAGCTTTCTTT	CASSLVTREAFF	TRBJ1-1	few	12	TRBV28	.
TGCAGCGCCGAGACCCGACAGGGGACCTACAATGAGCAGTTCTTC	CSAETRQGTYNEQFF	TRBJ2-1	few	15	TRBV29-1	TRBD1
TGCAGTGCAAACGCCTGGCAGGGATACAATGAGCAGTTCTTC	CSANAWQGYNEQFF	TRBJ2-1	.	14	TRBV20-1	.
TGCAGTGCCTCAGGGGAGGGGGGGAACACAGATACGCAGTATTTT	CSASGEGGNTDTQYF	TRBJ2-3	many	15	TRBV20-1	.
TGTGCCAGCAGCCCTCGCAGAGGGATGGGGAACACTGAAGCTTTCTTT	CASSPRRGMGNTEAFF	TRBJ1-1	.	16	TRBV11-2	.
TGCGCCAGCAGCCAAGATCGGAGCAGGGGGCACTTCAGGGAAGCTTTCTTT	CASSQDRSRGHFREAFF	TRBJ1-1	few	17	TRBV4-1	TRBD1
TGCAGTGCTAGAGATTTAAGGGGGGACACTGAAGCTTTCTTT	CSARDLRGDTEAFF	TRBJ1-1	many	14	TRBV20-1	.
TGTGCCAGCAGGCCCACCGGCCACAATGAGCAGTTCTTC	CASRPTGHNEQFF	TRBJ2-1	many	13	TRBV7-9	.
TGTGCCAGCAGCGAGGCGTCGCAGCTCTATGGCTACACCTTC	CASSEASQLYGYTF	TRBJ1-2	many	14	TRBV7-2	.
TGCGCCAGCAGCCGGTCGGGGACTGAAGCTTTCTTT	CASSRSGTEAFF	TRBJ1-1	many	12	TRBV5-1	.
TGTGCCAGCAGCTTCTCTAGCGGGGGTATAATCTACAATGAGCAGTTCTTC	CASSFSSGGIIYNEQFF	TRBJ2-1	few	17	TRBV11-2	TRBD2
TGTGCCAGCGCTGGCTTCAGGACACCTCAAGAGACCCAGTACTTC	CASAGFRTPQETQYF	TRBJ2-5	many	15	TRBV7-2	.
TGTGCCAGCAGCCCCCATGGGGGGTACGTATACGAGCAGTACTTC	CASSPHGGYVYEQYF	TRBJ2-7	.	15	TRBV9	.
TGCAGTGCTTTTTCCGGGACTGGCTACAATGAGCAGTTCTTC	CSAFSGTGYNEQFF	TRBJ2-1	.	14	TRBV20-1	.
TGTGCCAGCGCGTCGTATAGCAATCAGCCCCAGCATTTT	CASASYSNQPQHF	TRBJ1-5	many	13	TRBV12-3/TRBV12-4	.
TGCGCCAGCAGCCTGGAGCGTGAGGAGCCGGGAGGCTACACCTTC	CASSLEREEPGGYTF	TRBJ1-2	.	15	TRBV5-1	.
TGTGCCATCAGTGTACTCCGGGACAGGGTGTACGAGCAGTACTTC	CAISVLRDRVYEQYF	TRBJ2-7	many	15	TRBV10-3	TRBD1
TGCAGTCCCCATCGGGGGGACTATGGCTACACCTTC	CSPHRGDYGYTF	TRBJ1-2	few	12	TRBV20-1	.